This entry describes one TCR beta chain. Its antigen remains unknown. At one boundary the junction diverges from the germline segment, which might be a read error. This sample was taken from a study of Graves' ophthalmopathy and Graves' hyperthyroidism. The study, taken as a whole, reports: Ophthalmopathy could be told apart from stable hyperthyroidism by a 13-signature model (87.88% sensitivity, about 80% specificity). In predicting ophthalmopathy progression, the model reached 70% to 71% sensitivity and 72.22% specificity.

The authors amplified TCR beta CDR3 regions, and they did so from RNA transcripts for repertoire sequencing. First-round RT-PCR used HTBI primers; second-round multiplex PCR followed. TCRdb re-derived calls from the multiplex PCR reads in MiXCR, one entry per CDR3 protein. The sample yields about 380,000 distinct CDR3 sequences, 15% to 17% seen once. CDR3 length: 14 amino acids. Germline CDR1 SSHAT, CDR2 FNYEAQ (reference sequence). This receptor was obtained from a woman in her late teens or twenties with stable Graves' hyperthyroidism. Sample: peripheral blood. This chain uses TRBV7-7 with TRBJ2-2, with D possibly matching TRBD2 (5 bases). The CDR3 DNA follows: TGTGCTAGCAGCTTAACCGGGAACACCTGGGAGCTGTTTTTT. Translation gives CASSLTGNTWELFF.